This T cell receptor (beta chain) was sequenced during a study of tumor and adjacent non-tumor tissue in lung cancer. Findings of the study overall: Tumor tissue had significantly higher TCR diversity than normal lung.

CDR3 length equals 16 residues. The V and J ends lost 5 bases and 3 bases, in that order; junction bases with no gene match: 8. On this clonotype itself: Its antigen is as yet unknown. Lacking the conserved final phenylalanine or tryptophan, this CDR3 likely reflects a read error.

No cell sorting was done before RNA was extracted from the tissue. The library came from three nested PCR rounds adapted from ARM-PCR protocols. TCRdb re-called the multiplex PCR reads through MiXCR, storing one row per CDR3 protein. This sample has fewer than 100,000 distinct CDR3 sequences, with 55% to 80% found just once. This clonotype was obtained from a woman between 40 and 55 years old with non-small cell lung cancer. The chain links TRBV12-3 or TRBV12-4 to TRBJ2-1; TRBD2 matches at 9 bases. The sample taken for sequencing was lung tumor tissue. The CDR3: CASSPLGTSRYNEQFL. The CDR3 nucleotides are TGTGCCAGCAGTCCCCTTGGGACTAGCCGCTACAATGAGCAGTTCCTC.